The T cell receptor (beta chain) under discussion was sequenced for a study of blood T cell repertoires in COVID-19. Method: immunoSEQ multiplex PCR; TCRdb's copy keeps in-frame clones and lacks some. The data show 300,000 to 400,000 clones, with over 75% seen just once and about 3.9% held by the top ten. Germline values: CDR1 MGHRA, CDR2 YSYEKL. Trimming cost V 0 bases and J 4 bases, with 12 bases left between them. This CDR3 has 15 amino acids. V is TRBV4-1 and J is TRBJ1-2; a possible D gene is TRBD1 (5 bases). The sequencing sample was made of peripheral blood. The clonotype comes from a woman between 45 and 60 years old with active or convalescent COVID-19. The CDR3 is CASSQDSSGRYGYTF. As DNA, the CDR3 is TGCGCCAGCAGCCAAGATAGTTCAGGGCGCTATGGCTACACCTTC.